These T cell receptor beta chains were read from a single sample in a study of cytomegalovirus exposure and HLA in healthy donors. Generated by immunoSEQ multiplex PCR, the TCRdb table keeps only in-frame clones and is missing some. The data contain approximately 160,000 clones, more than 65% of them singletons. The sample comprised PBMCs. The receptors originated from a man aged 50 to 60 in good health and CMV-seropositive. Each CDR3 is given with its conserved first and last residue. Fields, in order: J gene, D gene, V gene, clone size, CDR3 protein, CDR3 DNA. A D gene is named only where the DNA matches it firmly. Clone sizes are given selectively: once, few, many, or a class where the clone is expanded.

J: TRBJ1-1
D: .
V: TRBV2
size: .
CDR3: CASSVWRAGYTEAFF
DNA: TGTGCCAGCAGTGTTTGGAGGGCCGGGTACACTGAAGCTTTCTTT

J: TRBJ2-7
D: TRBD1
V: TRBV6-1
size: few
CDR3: CASSGGQGLSYEQYF
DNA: TGTGCCAGCAGCGGGGGACAGGGGCTCTCCTACGAGCAGTACTTC

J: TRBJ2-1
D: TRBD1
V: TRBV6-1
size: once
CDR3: CASSEGRRRTGHNEQFF
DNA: TGTGCCAGCAGTGAAGGACGGCGTCGGACAGGTCATAATGAGCAGTTCTTC

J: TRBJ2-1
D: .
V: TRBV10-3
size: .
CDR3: CAISESQAFEQFF
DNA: TGTGCCATCAGTGAGTCGCAGGCGTTTGAGCAGTTCTTC

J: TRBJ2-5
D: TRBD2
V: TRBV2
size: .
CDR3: CASSGGGSETQYF
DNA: TGTGCCAGCAGTGGGGGGGGATCCGAGACCCAGTACTTC

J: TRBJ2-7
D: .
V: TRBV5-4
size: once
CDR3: CASSWGLAEQYF
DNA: TGTGCCAGCAGCTGGGGGCTAGCCGAGCAGTACTTC

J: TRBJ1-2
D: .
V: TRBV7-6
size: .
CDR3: CASSARTDHNYGYTF
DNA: TGTGCCAGCAGCGCCCGGACAGACCATAACTATGGCTACACCTTC

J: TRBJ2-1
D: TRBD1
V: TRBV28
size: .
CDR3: CASWDRGRNEQFF
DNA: TGTGCCAGCTGGGACAGGGGGCGAAATGAGCAGTTCTTC

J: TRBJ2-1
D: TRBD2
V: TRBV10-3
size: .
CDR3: CAISESPGLAGERSYNEQFF
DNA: TGTGCCATCAGTGAGTCCCCGGGACTAGCGGGAGAACGCTCCTACAATGAGCAGTTCTTC

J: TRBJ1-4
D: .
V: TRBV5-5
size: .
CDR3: CASHTGPISNEKLFF
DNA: TGTGCCAGCCATACAGGGCCGATTAGCAATGAAAAACTGTTTTTT

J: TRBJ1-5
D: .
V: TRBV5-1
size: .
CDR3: CASSLRVNQPQHF
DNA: TGCGCCAGCAGCCTACGGGTCAATCAGCCCCAGCATTTT

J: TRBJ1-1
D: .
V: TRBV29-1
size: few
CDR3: CSVGWDTLEF
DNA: TGCAGCGTTGGATGGGACACCCTTGAGTTT

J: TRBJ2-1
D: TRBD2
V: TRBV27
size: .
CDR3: CASSFFRGTSGRELSSYNEQFF
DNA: TGTGCCAGCAGTTTCTTTAGAGGGACTAGCGGGCGTGAACTAAGCTCCTACAATGAGCAGTTCTTC

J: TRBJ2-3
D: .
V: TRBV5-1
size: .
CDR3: CASSLGGPDTQYF
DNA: TGCGCCAGCAGCTTGGGAGGGCCAGATACGCAGTATTTT

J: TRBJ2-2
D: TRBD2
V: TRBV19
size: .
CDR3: CASSHTRLAGGLSAGELFF
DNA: TGTGCCAGTAGTCACACTCGGCTAGCGGGGGGGCTGTCGGCCGGGGAGCTGTTTTTT

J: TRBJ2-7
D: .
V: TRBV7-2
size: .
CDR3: CASSAVVRYEQYF
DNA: TGTGCCAGCAGCGCAGTCGTGAGGTACGAGCAGTACTTC

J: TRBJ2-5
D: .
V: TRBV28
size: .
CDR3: CASSHPTSYQETQYF
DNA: TGTGCCAGCAGTCACCCAACATCGTACCAAGAGACCCAGTACTTC

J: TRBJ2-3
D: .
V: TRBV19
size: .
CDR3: CASSIDYRSPDTQYF
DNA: TGTGCCAGTAGTATAGATTACAGGAGTCCAGATACGCAGTATTTT

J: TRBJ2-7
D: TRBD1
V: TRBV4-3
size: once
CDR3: CASSQDVGQGTEQYF
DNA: TGCGCCAGCAGCCAAGATGTCGGACAGGGGACCGAGCAGTACTTC

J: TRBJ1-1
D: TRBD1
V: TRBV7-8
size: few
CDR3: CASSPGFRTGWTEAFF
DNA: TGTGCCAGCAGCCCCGGTTTTAGGACAGGGTGGACTGAAGCTTTCTTT

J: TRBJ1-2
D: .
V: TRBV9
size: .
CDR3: CAGSGQGGYGYTF
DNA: TGTGCCGGCAGCGGGCAGGGAGGCTATGGCTACACCTTC

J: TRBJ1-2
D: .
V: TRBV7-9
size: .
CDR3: CASSPSGVYGYTF
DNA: TGTGCCAGCAGCCCATCAGGGGTCTATGGCTACACCTTC

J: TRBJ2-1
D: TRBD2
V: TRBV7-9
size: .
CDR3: CASSLVAGGPYEQFF
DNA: TGTGCCAGCAGCTTAGTTGCGGGAGGGCCCTATGAGCAGTTCTTC

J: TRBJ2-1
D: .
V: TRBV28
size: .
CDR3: CASSPGGNEQFF
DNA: TGTGCCAGCAGCCCCGGCGGCAATGAGCAGTTCTTC

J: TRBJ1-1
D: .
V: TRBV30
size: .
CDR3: CAWTGPGLTEAFF
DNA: TGTGCCTGGACAGGCCCAGGTTTGACTGAAGCTTTCTTT

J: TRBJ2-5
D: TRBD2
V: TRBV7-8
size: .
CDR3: CASSLALAGQETQYF
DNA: TGTGCCAGCAGCTTAGCGTTAGCGGGACAAGAGACCCAGTACTTC

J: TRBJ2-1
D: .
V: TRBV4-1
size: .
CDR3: CASSQGRRVSYNEQFF
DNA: TGCGCCAGCAGCCAAGGTCGGCGGGTTTCCTACAATGAGCAGTTCTTC

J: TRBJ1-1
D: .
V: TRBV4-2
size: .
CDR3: CASSQERSGAGSTEAFF
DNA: TGTGCCAGCAGCCAAGAAAGATCGGGTGCCGGGAGCACTGAAGCTTTCTTT

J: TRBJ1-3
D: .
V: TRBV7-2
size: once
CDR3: CASSLGATTNTIYF
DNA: TGTGCCAGCAGCTTAGGGGCGACAACCAACACCATATATTTT

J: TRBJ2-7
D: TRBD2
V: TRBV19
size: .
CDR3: CASSRLAGAHYEQYF
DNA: TGTGCCAGTAGTAGACTAGCGGGAGCTCACTACGAGCAGTACTTC

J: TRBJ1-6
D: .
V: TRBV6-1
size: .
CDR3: CASSDQTGNSPLHF
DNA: TGTGCCAGCAGTGACCAGACGGGAAATTCACCCCTCCACTTT

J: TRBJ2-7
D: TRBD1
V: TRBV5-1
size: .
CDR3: CASSLGQGNREQYF
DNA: TGCGCCAGCAGCTTGGGACAGGGGAACCGGGAGCAGTACTTC

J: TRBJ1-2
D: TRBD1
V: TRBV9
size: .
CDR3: CASSVQGTGTGGEGYTF
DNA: TGTGCCAGCAGCGTCCAAGGCACCGGGACAGGGGGGGAAGGCTACACCTTC

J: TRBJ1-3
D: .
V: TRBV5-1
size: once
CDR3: CASSLTGMTSGNTIYF
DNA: TGCGCCAGCAGCCTTACCGGGATGACCTCTGGAAACACCATATATTTT

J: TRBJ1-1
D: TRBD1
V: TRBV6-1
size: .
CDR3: CASSRTGGNTEAFF
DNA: TGTGCCAGCAGCCGGACAGGGGGGAACACTGAAGCTTTCTTT

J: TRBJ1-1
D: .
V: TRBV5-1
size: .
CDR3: CASSAPQGVGTEAFF
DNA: TGCGCCAGCAGCGCCCCACAGGGAGTTGGTACTGAAGCTTTCTTT

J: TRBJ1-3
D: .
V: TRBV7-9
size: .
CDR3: CASSLTGIGNTIYF
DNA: TGTGCCAGCAGCTTAACGGGGATTGGAAACACCATATATTTT

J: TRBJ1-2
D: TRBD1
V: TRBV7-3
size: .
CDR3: CASSLKTGAGYTF
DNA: TGTGCCAGCAGCTTAAAGACAGGGGCTGGCTACACCTTC

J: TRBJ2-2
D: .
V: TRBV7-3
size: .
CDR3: CASSLDGLRNTGELFF
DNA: TGTGCCAGCAGCTTAGACGGACTCCGTAACACCGGGGAGCTGTTTTTT

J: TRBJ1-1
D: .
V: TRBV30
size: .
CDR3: CAWRADRFEAFF
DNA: TGTGCCTGGAGAGCCGACAGATTTGAAGCTTTCTTT

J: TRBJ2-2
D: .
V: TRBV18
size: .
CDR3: CASSPRTGELFF
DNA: TGTGCCAGCTCACCGAGGACCGGGGAGCTGTTTTTT

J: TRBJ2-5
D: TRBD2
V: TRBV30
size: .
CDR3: CAWRRLAPAIETQYF
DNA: TGTGCCTGGAGGAGACTAGCGCCGGCAATAGAGACCCAGTACTTC

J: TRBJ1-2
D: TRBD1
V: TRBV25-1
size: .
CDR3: CASTRTGNYGYTF
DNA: TGTGCCAGCACCCGGACAGGGAACTATGGCTACACCTTC

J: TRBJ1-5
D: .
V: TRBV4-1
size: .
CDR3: CASSQQGLGNQPQHF
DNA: TGCGCCAGCAGCCAACAGGGGTTGGGCAATCAGCCCCAGCATTTT

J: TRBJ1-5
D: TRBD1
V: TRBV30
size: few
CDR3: CAWSVGTGGGQPQHF
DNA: TGTGCCTGGAGTGTAGGGACAGGGGGCGGTCAGCCCCAGCATTTT

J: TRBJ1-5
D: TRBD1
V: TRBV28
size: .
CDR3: CASSYRDSVGSNQPQHF
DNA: TGTGCCAGCAGCTACCGGGACAGCGTGGGCTCCAATCAGCCCCAGCATTTT

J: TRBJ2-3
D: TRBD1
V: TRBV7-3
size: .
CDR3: CASSLVPGQGSDTQYF
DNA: TGTGCCAGCAGCTTAGTTCCGGGACAGGGTTCAGATACGCAGTATTTT

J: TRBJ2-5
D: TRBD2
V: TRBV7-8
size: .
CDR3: CASEGLGLAGETQYF
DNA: TGTGCCAGTGAGGGGCTTGGGCTAGCGGGCGAGACCCAGTACTTC

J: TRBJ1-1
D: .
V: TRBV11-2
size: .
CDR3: CASSLTADTEAFF
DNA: TGTGCCAGCAGCTTAACGGCGGACACTGAAGCTTTCTTT

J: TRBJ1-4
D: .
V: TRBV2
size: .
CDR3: CASSRARQVMGEKLFF
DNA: TGTGCCAGCAGTCGCGCAAGACAGGTCATGGGGGAAAAACTGTTTTTT

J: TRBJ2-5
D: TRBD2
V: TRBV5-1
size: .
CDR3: CASSPMGGVAETQYF
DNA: TGCGCCAGCAGCCCGATGGGGGGGGTAGCAGAGACCCAGTACTTC

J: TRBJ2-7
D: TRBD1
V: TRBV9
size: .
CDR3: CASSADRASEEQYF
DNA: TGTGCCAGCAGCGCCGACAGGGCTTCGGAGGAGCAGTACTTC

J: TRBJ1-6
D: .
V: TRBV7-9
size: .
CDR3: CASSLPGNSPLHF
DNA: TGTGCCAGCAGCTTACCGGGGAATTCACCCCTCCACTTT